This TCR beta chain comes out of a study of T cells in localized non-small cell lung cancer. Libraries were prepared by immunoSEQ multiplex PCR; TCRdb keeps only in-frame clonotypes and omits some of them. This table holds some 1,600 clones, roughly 19% found once. The V and J ends lost 3 bases and 1 base, in that order; junction bases with no gene match: 3. This CDR3 spans 15 amino acids. CDR1 and CDR2 from the germline V gene are KGHSH and LQKENI. Study-wide results and caveats: Compared with tumor, uninvolved adjacent lung displayed greater T cell clonality, ranking highest overall. Appearances in adjacent lung were noted for a median 57 of the top 100 tumor clones.

Note on this clone: The antigen remains unidentified.

The sequence came from a woman aged 40-69 years with stage I lung adenocarcinoma. The sample was lung tumor tissue, taken before any cancer treatment. V usage is TRBV18 and J usage is TRBJ1-1; 9 bases fit TRBD1. The CDR3 DNA reads TGTGCCAGCTCACCCGAGACAGGGGGGAACACTGAAGCTTTCTTT. Protein product: CASSPETGGNTEAFF.